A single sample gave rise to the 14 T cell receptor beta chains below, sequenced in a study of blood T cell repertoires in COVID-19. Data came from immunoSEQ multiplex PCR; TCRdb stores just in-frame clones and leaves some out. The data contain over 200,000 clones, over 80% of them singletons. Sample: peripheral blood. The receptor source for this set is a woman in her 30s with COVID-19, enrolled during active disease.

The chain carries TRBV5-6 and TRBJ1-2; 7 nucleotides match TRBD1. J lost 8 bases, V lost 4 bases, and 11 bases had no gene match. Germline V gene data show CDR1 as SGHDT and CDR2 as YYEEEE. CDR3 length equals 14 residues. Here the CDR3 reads CASSPRTGARGYTF. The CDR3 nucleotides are TGTGCCAGCAGCCCTAGGACAGGCGCCCGGGGCTACACCTTC.

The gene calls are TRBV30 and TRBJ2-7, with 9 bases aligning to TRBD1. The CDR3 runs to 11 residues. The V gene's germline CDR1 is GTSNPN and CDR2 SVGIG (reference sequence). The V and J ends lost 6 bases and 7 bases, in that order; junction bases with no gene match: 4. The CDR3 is CACQTGGEQYF. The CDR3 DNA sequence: TGTGCCTGCCAGACAGGGGGTGAGCAGTACTTC.

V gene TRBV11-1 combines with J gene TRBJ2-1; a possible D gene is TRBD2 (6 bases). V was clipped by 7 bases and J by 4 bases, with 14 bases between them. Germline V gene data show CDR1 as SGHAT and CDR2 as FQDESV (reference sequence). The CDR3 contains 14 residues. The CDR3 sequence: CASTRGDSYNEQFF. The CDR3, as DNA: TGTGCCAGCACCCGTGGGGACTCATACAATGAGCAGTTCTTC. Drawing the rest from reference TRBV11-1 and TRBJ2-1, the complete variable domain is EAEVAQSPRYKITEKSQAVAFWCDPISGHATLYWYRQILGQGPELLVQFQDESVVDDSQLPKDRFSAERLKGVDSTLKIQPAELGDSAMYLCASTRGDSYNEQFFGPGTRLTVL.

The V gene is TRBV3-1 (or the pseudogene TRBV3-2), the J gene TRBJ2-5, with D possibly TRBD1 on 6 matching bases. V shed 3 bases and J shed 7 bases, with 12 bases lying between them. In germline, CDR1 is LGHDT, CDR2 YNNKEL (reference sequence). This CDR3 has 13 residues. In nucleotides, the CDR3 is TGTGCCAGCAGCCAGGACAGCGATTGGACCCAGTACTTC. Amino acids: CASSQDSDWTQYF.

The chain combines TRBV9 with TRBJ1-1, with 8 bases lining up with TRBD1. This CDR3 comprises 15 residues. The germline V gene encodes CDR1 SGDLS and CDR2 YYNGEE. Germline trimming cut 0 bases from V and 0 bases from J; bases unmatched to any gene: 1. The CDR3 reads CASSVDRGVNTEAFF. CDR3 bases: TGTGCCAGCAGCGTAGACAGGGGGGTGAACACTGAAGCTTTCTTT.

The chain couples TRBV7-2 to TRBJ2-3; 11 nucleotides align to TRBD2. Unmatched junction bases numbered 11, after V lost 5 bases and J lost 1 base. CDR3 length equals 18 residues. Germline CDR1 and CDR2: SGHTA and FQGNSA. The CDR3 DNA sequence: TGTGCCAGCAGCATAACTAGCGGGGGATCCTCCCGCACAGATACGCAGTATTTT. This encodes CASSITSGGSSRTDTQYF.

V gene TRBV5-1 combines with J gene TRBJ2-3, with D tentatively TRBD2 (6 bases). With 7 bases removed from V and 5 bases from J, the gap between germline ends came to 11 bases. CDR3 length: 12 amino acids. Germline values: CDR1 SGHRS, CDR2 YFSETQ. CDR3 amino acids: CASGDSGDTQYF. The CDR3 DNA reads TGCGCCAGCGGGGACTCGGGAGATACGCAGTATTTT.

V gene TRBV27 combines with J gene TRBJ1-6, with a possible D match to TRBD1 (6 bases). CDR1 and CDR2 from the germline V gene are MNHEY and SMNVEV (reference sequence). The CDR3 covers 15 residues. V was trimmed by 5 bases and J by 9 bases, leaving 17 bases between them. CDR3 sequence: CASSPLDRPGSPLHF. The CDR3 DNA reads TGTGCCAGCAGTCCACTCGACAGGCCGGGTTCACCCCTCCACTTT.

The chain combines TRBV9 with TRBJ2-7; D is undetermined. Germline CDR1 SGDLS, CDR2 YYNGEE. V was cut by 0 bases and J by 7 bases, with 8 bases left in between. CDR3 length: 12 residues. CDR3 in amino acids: CASSVAAGEQYF. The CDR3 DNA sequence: TGTGCCAGCAGCGTAGCTGCCGGGGAGCAGTACTTC.

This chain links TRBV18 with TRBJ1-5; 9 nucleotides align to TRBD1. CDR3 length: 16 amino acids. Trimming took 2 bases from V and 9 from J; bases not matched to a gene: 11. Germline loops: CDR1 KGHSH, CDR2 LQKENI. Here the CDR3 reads CASSPGGQGTRRPQHF. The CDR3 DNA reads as TGTGCCAGCTCACCAGGGGGACAGGGCACAAGGCGGCCCCAGCATTTT.

The CDR3 coding sequence is TGTGCCAGCAGCGACAGGGAGTGGTATGGCTACACCTTC. It codes for CASSDREWYGYTF. V and J are TRBV25-1 and TRBJ1-2; the match to TRBD1 covers 7 bases. This CDR3 contains 13 residues. After removal of 6 bases from V and 5 bases from J, the junction contained 6 bases not matched to a gene. Germline V gene lookup returns CDR1 MGHDK and CDR2 SYGVNS.

Written as DNA, the CDR3 is TGTGCCAGCAGTCCACAGGGACAGCAACTCTATGGCTACACCTTC. Translating it yields CASSPQGQQLYGYTF. The chain couples TRBV2 to TRBJ1-2, with 7 bases aligning to TRBD1. Germline V gene sequence: CDR1 SNHLY, CDR2 FYNNEI. V was pared by 5 bases and J by 4 bases, with 10 bases of the junction left unmatched. The CDR3 contains 15 residues.

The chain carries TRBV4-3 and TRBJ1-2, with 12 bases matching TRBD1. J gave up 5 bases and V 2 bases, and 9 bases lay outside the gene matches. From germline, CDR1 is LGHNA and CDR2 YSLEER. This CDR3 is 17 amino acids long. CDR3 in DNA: TGCGCCAGCAGCCAATCCCCGGGACAGGGGGCGGGGTATGGCTACACCTTC. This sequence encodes CASSQSPGQGAGYGYTF.

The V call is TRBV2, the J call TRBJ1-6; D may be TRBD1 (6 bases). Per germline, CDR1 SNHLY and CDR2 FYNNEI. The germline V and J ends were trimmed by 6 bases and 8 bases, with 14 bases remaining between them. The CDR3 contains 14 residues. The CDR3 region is CASRGPGQDSPLHF. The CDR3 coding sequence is TGTGCCAGCAGAGGTCCGGGACAAGATTCACCCCTCCACTTT.